This T cell receptor (beta chain) was retrieved from a study of shared clonotypes between healthy human individuals (dated by TCRdb to 2020 to 2022). With respect to the entire study: The cohort comprised a couple of women and three men aged 18 to 49 years. For each donor, three plates each were used for CD4 naive and CD4 memory, two plates were used for CD8 naive, and one plate was used for CD8 memory. The study deeply sequenced blood TCR repertoires of five healthy adults to estimate repertoire size and the extent of clonotype sharing between individuals. To increase sequencing depth and limit assay-specific biases, TCR repertoire library preparation and sequencing were carried out by different laboratories using diverse techniques. Between about 0.8 and 9 billion PBMCs per donor were obtained by leukapheresis. Overall study outcomes, separate from this receptor: Only blood was sampled, and tissue TCR repertoires likely differ from those in blood. Pairwise subsampling led to the expectation that sequencing depth would affect the degree of clonotype sharing among donors. The genetic and exposure-history diversity represented was limited by the small number of donors. Estimated clonotype richness was generally larger for naive than for memory subsets. When several donors were compared, the shared fraction of clonotypes was about 5.4% for naive CD4, more than 3% for naive CD8, 2.3% for memory CD4, and roughly 0.4% for memory CD8. Clonotypes shared by all four sorted-subset donors showed higher generation probabilities than non-shared clonotypes. Rarefaction of sorted-subset datasets indicated incomplete sequencing despite the large sequencing depth.

The germline V gene provides CDR1 SGHDT and CDR2 YYEEEE. V sheds 3 bases and J sheds 6 bases, leaving 13 bases between their ends. The CDR3 spans 13 residues, from the cysteine through the phenylalanine. Left in the record is the CDR3 DNA by itself, 39 bases read in frame from the first base. TCR CDR3 regions were amplified from genomic DNA by multiplex PCR using the deep immunoSEQ assay. Genomic DNA extracted from each cell subset was distributed evenly over all wells of several immunoSEQ 96-well plates, and each plate served as one replicate. For sorted subsets, 200 to 250 ng of genomic DNA, equivalent to some 30,000 T cell genomes, went into each replicate PCR. Purified libraries were quantified with a Qubit 3.0 fluorometer, sized on a Bioanalyzer 2100, and re-quantified with the KAPA Library Quantification kit. Each immunoSEQ 96-well plate was sequenced on its own single-read 150-cycle Illumina NextSeq 550 flow cell. As for how the authors treated the data: The immunoSEQ output contained only junctional sequences without quality scores, so filtering could not match that applied to full-length reads. To assign V/J genes and CDR3, sequences were annotated against IMGT germline references using PyIR, a Python wrapper for IgBLAST v1.9. Reads were filtered out if the reads had weak V/J assignments (E-value above 1e-6), no CDR3, stop codons, out-of-frame junctions, or ambiguous translated residues. V3J clonotypes were defined as sequences sharing an identical inferred V gene, J gene, and CDR3 amino acid sequence. Percentage overlap between repertoires was computed as shared unique clonotypes divided by the size of the smaller repertoire. Three approaches were used to assess repertoire richness: RTK rarefaction, the Chao1 estimator, and Recon v2.1 estimates of unobserved clonotypes. OLGA was used to compute generation probabilities for all TCRbeta clonotypes that the gDNA method yielded from a handful of donors. Held by TCRdb, this immuneACCESS table contains in-frame sequences only and omits some clones. Under half of the omission traces to an unresolved V gene where checked; the cause of the rest is unknown. V and J calls and clone size follow that table, whereas D and trimming were derived from the DNA. The sample table lists hundreds of thousands of clones, approximately 96% of them with a count of one. Over 0.1% of the sample is taken by the ten largest.

In regard to this clone: Its antigen is not yet known. No base qualities exist here, and no much larger clone lies one base off it.

CD8 naive samples consisted of CD45RO-negative cells that were positively selected for CCR7, yielding a CD45RA+CCR7+ population without TemRA cells. Donors were healthy HIV-negative adults with no recently reported acute infections or vaccinations. Every donor was a Caucasian adult living in Nashville, Tennessee, USA. Blood was collected by leukapheresis, and PBMCs were isolated by Ficoll-Histopaque density gradient centrifugation and then cryopreserved in liquid nitrogen vapor phase. Analytical flow cytometry was used to check the purity and quantity of every magnetically sorted T cell population. From each sorted fraction, genomic DNA was isolated and quantified by UV absorbance on a Nanodrop 2000c.

The TCR was taken from a woman aged 30 to 39 in good health. The sample consisted of naive CD8+ T cells sorted from blood. The label giving this sample's cell subset or site can be read as: CD45RA+CCR7+. The chain is made from TRBV5-6 and TRBJ2-7, with the D gene not clear enough to name. The base sequence is TGTGCCAGCAGCTGGGGATCGGGCGCCGAGCAGTACTTC. Translated, it reads CASSWGSGAEQYF.